This T cell receptor beta chain emerged from a study of shared clonotypes between healthy human individuals. Turning to the study itself: Each donor's CD4 naive and CD4 memory cells filled three plates apiece, CD8 naive two, and CD8 memory one.

Findings and caveats of the study: Represented diversity (both genetic and exposure-history) was limited by the small number of donors.

Donors, healthy HIV-negative adults, lacked recent acute infections or vaccinations. Investigators spread the genomic DNA of each subset evenly over several immunoSEQ plates. Sequencing was performed with immunoSEQ multiplex PCR; in TCRdb, only in-frame clones are kept and a portion is missing. Of around 720,000 clones in the sample, around three quarters were seen once. As regards this clone: The antigen remains unidentified.

Germline V gene data show CDR1 as MNHEY and CDR2 as SMNVEV (reference sequence). The CDR3 has 16 residues. Trimming took 2 bases from V and 8 from J; bases not matched to a gene: 12. V is TRBV27 and J is TRBJ1-2; 9 bases are shared with TRBD1. This clonotype originated in a woman aged 25 to 45 in good health. Sample: memory CD4+ T cells sorted from blood. Subset specified: CD45RA-negative fraction. The CDR3 reads CASSLRFGTGSGGYTF. CDR3 coding DNA: TGTGCCAGCAGTTTAAGGTTTGGGACAGGGAGTGGGGGCTACACCTTC.